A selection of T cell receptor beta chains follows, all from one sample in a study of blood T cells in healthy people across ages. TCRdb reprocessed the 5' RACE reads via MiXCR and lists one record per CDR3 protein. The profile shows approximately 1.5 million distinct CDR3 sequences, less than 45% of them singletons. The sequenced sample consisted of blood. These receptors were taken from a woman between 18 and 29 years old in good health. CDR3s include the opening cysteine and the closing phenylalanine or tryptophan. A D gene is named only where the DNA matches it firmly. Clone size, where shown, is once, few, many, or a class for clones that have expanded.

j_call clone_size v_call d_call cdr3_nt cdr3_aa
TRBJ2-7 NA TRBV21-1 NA TGTGCCAGCAGCATAATAACCGAGAGCTCCTACGAGCAGTACTTC CASSIITESSYEQYF
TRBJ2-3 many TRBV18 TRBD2 TGTGCCAGCAGTCCACTAGCGGGGGGCACAGATACGCAGTATTTT CASSPLAGGTDTQYF
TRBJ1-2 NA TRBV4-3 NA TGCGCCAGCAGCCAAGTACAGGGTCCGGACTATGGCTGCACCTTC CASSQVQGPDYGCTF
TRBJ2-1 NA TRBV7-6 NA TGTGCCAGCAGCCCCGGAGGGGGAAGGATGGACAATGAGCAGTTCTTC CASSPGGGRMDNEQFF
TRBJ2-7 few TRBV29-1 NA TGCAGCGTTGTTGAGCGGGCCTACGAGCAGTACTTC CSVVERAYEQYF
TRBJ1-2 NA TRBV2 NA TGTGCCAGCAGTGGCACGGGGAGTGGGGGCTACACCTTC CASSGTGSGGYTF
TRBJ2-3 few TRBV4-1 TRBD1 TGCGCCAGCAGCCGGGAGGACAGGGGGCTGAATACGCAGTATTTT CASSREDRGLNTQYF
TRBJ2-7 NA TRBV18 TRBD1 TGTGCCAGCTCACGGGACAGATCCTTTGAGCAGTACTTC CASSRDRSFEQYF
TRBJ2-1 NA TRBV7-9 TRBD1 TGTGCCAGCAGCTATCGGACAGGGGGGCCTCATAATGAGCAGTTCTTC CASSYRTGGPHNEQFF
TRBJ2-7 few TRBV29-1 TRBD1 TGCAGCGTTGGGACAGGGAACTACGAGCAGTACTTC CSVGTGNYEQYF
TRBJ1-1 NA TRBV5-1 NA TGCGCCAGCAGCCCCCCTTCGGACACTGAAGCTTTCTTT CASSPPSDTEAFF
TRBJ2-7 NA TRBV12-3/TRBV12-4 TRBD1 TGTGCCAGCAGTTTAGCCGGTCCGGGACAGGGCCTATCCTACGAGCAGTACTTC CASSLAGPGQGLSYEQYF
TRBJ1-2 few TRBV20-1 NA TGCAGTGCTAGAGATAGGCGGCTGCAAAGGAATGGCTACACCTTC CSARDRRLQRNGYTF
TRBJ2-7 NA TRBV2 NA TGTGCCAGCAGTGCAAGTCCTTGGGAGGACGAGAACAATGAGCAGTACTTC CASSASPWEDENNEQYF
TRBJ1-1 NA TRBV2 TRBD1 TGTGCCAGCAGTCAGACAGGGGGAGCTGAAGCTTTCTTT CASSQTGGAEAFF
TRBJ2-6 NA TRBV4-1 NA TGCGCCAGCAGCCATGGATCTGGGACCTTCAACGTCCTGACTTTC CASSHGSGTFNVLTF
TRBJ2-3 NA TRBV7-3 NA TGTGCCAGCAGCTTAACCAGCACAGATACGTATTTT CASSLTSTDTYF
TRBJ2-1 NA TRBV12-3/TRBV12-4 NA TGTGCCAGCACCCAAAGCAGGGGTTCTGTGCAGTTCTTC CASTQSRGSVQFF
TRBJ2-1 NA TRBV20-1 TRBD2 TGCAGTGCTGGATCATTAGCGGGCGACTCCTACAATGAGCAGTTCTTC CSAGSLAGDSYNEQFF
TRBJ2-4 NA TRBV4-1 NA TGCGCCAGCAGCCAAGAGAGTTGGTGGGAGCAGTACTTC CASSQESWWEQYF
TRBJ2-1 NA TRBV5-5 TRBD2 TGTGCCAGCAGCTTGGTTCTAGCGGGAGAGGGTGAGCAGTTCTTC CASSLVLAGEGEQFF
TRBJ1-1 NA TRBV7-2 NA TGTGCCAGCAGCTTAGTCTCGGGGTTGAGGAACACTGAAGCTTTCTTT CASSLVSGLRNTEAFF
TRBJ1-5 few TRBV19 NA TGTGCCAGTAGTGCCTCGGGTGGGCGAGATCGGCCCCAGCATTTT CASSASGGRDRPQHF
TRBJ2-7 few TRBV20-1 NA TGCAGTGCTAGATTGCCGACGCCCCCCTACGAGCAGTACTTC CSARLPTPPYEQYF
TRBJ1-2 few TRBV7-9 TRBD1 TGTGCCAGCGTTGGGACAGGGAGCTATGGCTACACCTTC CASVGTGSYGYTF
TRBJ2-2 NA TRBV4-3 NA TGCGCCAGCAGCCAAGATCTGCGAGACACCGGGGAGCTGTTTTTT CASSQDLRDTGELFF
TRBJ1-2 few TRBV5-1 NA TGCGCCAGCAGCTTGATACAGGGTCCTAACTATGGCTACACCTTC CASSLIQGPNYGYTF
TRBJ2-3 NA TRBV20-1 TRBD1 TGCAGTGCTAGACTAGAACAGGGGATGGGGCTTACGCAGTATTTT CSARLEQGMGLTQYF
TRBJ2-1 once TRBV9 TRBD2 TGTGCCAGCAGCGAGGCTAGCGGGGGGCCAAGCTCCTACAATGAGCAGTTCTTC CASSEASGGPSSYNEQFF
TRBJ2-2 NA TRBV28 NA TGTGCCAGCAGTTTAATGGCCACCTTAGATGTCACCGGGGAGCTGTTTTTT CASSLMATLDVTGELFF
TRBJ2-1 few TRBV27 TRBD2 TGTGCCAGCAAGGGCGGGGGACTAGCGGGACGTACGACCTACAATGAGCAGTTCTTC CASKGGGLAGRTTYNEQFF